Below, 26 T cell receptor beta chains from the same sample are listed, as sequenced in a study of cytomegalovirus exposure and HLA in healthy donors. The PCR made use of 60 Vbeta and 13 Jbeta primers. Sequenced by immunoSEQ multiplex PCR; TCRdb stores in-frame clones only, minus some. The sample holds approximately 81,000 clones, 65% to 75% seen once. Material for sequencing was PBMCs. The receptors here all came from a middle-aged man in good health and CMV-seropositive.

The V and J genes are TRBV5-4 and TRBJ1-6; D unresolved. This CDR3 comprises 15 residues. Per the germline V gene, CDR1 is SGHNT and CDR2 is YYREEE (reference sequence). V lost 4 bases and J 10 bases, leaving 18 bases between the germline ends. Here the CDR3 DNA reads TGTGCCAGCAGCACCCGAGGGAGAGGGAGGTCACCCCTCCACTTT. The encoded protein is CASSTRGRGRSPLHF.

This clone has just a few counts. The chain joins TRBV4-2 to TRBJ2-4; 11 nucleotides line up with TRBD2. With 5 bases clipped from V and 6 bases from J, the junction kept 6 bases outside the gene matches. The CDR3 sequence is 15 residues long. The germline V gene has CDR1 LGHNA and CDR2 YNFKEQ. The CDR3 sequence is CASSTTGTSGNIQYF. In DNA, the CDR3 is TGTGCCAGCAGCACTACCGGGACTAGCGGAAACATTCAGTACTTC.

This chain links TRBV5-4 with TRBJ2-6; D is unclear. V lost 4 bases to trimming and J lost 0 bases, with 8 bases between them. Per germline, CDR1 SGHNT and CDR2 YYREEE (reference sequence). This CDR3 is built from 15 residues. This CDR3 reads CASSVDFSGANVLTF. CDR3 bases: TGTGCCAGCAGCGTAGACTTCTCTGGGGCCAACGTCCTGACTTTC.

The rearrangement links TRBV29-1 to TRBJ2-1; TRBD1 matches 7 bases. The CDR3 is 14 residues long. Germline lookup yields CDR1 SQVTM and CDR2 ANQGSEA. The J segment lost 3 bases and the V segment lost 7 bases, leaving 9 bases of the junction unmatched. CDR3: CSARPGTDYNEQFF. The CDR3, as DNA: TGCAGCGCCCGACCCGGGACAGACTACAATGAGCAGTTCTTC.

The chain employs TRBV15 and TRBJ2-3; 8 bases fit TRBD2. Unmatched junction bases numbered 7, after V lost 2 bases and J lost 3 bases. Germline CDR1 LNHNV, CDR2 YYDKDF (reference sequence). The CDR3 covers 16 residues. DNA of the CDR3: TGTGCCACCAGCAGATCCATAGCGGGGTTAACAGATACGCAGTATTTT. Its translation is CATSRSIAGLTDTQYF.

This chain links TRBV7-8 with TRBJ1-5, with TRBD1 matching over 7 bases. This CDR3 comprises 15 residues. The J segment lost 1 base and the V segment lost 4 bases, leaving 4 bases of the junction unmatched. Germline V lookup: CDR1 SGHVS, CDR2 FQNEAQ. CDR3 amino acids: CASSWDSQSNQPQHF. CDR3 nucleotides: TGTGCCAGCAGCTGGGACAGTCAAAGCAATCAGCCCCAGCATTTT.

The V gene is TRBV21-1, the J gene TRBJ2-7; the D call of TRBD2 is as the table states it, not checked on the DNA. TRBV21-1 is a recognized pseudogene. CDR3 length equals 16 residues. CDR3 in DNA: TGTGCCAGCACCTTGACTAGCGGGAGCCAGACCTACGAGCAGTACTTC. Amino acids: CASTLTSGSQTYEQYF.

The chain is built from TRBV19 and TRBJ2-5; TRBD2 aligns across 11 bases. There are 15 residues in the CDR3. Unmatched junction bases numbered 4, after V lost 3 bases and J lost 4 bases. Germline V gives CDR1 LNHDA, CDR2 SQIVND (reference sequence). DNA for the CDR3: TGTGCCAGTAGTATTGGGACTAGCGGTTCAGAGACCCAGTACTTC. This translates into CASSIGTSGSETQYF.

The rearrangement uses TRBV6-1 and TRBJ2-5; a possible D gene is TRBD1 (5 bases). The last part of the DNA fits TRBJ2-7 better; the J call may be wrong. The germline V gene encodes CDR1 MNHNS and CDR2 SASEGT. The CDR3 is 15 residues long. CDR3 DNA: TGTGCCAGCAGTGCCGGAGACAGACCCCCCTACGAGCAGTACTTC. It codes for CASSAGDRPPYEQYF.

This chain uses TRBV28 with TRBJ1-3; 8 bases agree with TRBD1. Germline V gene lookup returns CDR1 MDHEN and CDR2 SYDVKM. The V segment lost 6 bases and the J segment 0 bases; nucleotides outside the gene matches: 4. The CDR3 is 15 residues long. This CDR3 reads CASRDRAGSGNTIYF. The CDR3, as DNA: TGTGCCAGCAGGGACAGGGCCGGCTCTGGAAACACCATATATTTT.

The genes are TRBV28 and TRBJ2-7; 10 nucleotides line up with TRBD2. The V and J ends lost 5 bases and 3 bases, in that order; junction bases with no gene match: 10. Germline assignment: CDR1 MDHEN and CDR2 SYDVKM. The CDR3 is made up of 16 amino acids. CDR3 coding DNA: TGTGCCAGCAGTCCCGAATGGACTAGCGGCCACTACGAGCAGTACTTC. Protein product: CASSPEWTSGHYEQYF.

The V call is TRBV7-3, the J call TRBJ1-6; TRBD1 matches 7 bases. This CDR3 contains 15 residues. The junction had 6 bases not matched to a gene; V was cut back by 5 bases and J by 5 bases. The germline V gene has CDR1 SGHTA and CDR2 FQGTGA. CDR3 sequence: CASSPTGTDNSPLHF. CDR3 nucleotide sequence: TGTGCCAGCAGCCCCACCGGGACAGATAATTCACCCCTCCACTTT.

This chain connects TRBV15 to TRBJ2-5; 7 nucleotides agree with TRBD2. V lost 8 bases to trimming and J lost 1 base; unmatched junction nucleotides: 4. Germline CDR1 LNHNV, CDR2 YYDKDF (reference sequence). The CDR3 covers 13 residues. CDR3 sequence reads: CATSGLVQETQYF. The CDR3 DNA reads TGTGCCACCTCCGGACTAGTCCAAGAGACCCAGTACTTC.

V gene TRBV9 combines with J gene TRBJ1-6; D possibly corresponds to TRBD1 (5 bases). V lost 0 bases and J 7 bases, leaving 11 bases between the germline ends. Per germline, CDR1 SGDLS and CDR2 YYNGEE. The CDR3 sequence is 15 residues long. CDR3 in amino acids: CASSVVGGENSPLHF. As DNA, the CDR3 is TGTGCCAGCAGCGTAGTTGGGGGGGAGAATTCACCCCTCCACTTT.

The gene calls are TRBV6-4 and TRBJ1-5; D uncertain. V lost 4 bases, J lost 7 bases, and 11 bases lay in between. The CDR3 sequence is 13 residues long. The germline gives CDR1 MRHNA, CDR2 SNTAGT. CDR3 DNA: TGTGCCAGCAGTGTTCGACCGGGACAGCCCCAGCATTTT. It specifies CASSVRPGQPQHF.

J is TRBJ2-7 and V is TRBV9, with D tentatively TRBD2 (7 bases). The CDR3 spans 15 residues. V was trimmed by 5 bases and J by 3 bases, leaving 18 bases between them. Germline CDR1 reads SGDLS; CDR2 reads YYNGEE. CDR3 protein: CASSRGAGRDYEQYF. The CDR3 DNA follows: TGTGCCAGCAGTCGGGGGGCGGGACGAGACTACGAGCAGTACTTC.

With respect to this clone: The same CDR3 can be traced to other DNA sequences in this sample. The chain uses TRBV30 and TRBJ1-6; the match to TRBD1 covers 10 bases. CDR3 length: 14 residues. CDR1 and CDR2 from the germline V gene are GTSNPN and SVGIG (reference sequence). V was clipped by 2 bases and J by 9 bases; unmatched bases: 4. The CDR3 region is CAWSLGQGGSPLHF. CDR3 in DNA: TGTGCCTGGAGTTTAGGACAGGGGGGTTCACCCCTCCACTTT.

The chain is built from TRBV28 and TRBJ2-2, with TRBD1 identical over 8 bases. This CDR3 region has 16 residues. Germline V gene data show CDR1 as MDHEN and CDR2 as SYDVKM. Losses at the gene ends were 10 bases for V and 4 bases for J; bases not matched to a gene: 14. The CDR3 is CATLPPDRGGTGELFF. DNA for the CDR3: TGTGCCACCCTGCCCCCCGACAGGGGTGGCACCGGGGAGCTGTTTTTT.

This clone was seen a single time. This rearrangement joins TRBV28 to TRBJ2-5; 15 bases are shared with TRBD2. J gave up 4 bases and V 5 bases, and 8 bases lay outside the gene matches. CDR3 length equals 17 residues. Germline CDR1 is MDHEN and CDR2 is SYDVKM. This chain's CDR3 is CASSKGLAGGSRETQYF. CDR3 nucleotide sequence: TGTGCCAGCAGTAAGGGACTAGCGGGGGGAAGTCGAGAGACCCAGTACTTC.

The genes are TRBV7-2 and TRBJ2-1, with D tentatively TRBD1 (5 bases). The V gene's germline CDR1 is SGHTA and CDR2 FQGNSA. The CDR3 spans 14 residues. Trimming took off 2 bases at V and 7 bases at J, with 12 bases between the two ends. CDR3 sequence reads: CASSLNLGANEQFF. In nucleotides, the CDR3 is TGTGCCAGCAGCTTAAATTTAGGGGCAAATGAGCAGTTCTTC.

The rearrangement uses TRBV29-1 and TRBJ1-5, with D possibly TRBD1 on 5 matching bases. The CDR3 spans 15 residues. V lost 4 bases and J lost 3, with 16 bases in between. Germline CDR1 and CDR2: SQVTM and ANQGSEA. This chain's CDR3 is CSVAQSQEYNQPQHF. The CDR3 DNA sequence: TGCAGCGTTGCCCAGTCACAGGAGTACAATCAGCCCCAGCATTTT.

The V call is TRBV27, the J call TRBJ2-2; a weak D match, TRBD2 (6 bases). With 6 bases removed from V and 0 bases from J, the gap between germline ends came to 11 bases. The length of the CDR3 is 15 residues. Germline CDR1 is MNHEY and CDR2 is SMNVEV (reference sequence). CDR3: CASRLGRSNTGELFF. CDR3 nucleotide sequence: TGTGCCAGCAGGCTGGGGAGGTCGAACACCGGGGAGCTGTTTTTT.

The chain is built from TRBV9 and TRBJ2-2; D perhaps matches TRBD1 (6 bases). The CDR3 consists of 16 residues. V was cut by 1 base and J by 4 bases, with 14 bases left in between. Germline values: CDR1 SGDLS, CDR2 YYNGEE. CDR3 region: CASSVSWGQGTGELFF. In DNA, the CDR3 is TGTGCCAGCAGCGTATCGTGGGGGCAGGGCACCGGGGAGCTGTTTTTT.

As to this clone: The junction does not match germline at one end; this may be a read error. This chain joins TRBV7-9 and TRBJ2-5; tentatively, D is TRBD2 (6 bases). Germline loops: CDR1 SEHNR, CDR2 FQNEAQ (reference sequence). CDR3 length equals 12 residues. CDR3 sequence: CSSGWQEETQYF. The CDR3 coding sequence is TGTTCCAGCGGGTGGCAGGAAGAGACCCAGTACTTC. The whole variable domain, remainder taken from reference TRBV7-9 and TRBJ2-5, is DTGVSQNPRHKITKRGQNVTFRCDPISEHNRLYWYRQTLGQGPEFLTYFQNEAQLEKSRLLSDRFSAERPKGSFSTLEIQRTEQGDSAMYLCSSGWQEETQYFGPGTRLLVL.

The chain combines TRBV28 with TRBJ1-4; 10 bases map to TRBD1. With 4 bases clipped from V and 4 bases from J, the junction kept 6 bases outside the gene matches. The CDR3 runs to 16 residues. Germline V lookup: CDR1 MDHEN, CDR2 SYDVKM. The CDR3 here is CASSYRTGGDNEKLFF. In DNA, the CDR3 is TGTGCCAGCAGTTATAGGACAGGGGGAGATAATGAAAAACTGTTTTTT.

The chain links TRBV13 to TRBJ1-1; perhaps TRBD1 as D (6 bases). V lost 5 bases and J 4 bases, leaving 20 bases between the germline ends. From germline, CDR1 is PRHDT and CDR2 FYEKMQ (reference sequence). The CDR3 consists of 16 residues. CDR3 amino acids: CASSGPLGRGSTEAFF. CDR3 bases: TGTGCCAGCAGCGGCCCACTCGGCAGGGGTAGCACTGAAGCTTTCTTT.